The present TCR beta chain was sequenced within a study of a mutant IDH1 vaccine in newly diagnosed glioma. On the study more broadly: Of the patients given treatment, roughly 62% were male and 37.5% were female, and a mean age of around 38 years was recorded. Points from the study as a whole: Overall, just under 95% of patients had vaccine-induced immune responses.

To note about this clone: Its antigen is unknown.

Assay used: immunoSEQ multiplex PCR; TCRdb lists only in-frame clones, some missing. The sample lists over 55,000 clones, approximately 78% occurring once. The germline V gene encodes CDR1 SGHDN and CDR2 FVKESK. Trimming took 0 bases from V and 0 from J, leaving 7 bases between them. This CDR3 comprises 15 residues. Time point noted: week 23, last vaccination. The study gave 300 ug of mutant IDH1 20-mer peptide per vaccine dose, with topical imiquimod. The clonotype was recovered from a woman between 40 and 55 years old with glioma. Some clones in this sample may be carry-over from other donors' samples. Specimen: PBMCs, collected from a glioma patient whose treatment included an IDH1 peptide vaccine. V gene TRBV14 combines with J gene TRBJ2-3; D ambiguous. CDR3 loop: CASSQDVRSTDTQYF. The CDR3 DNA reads TGTGCCAGCAGCCAAGATGTTCGTAGCACAGATACGCAGTATTTT.